This is a list of T cell receptor beta chains from one sample in a study of blood T cells in healthy people across ages. TCRdb processed the 5' RACE reads anew with MiXCR; each CDR3 protein has one entry. This table has about 670,000 distinct CDR3 sequences, around 50% appearing once. Specimen: blood. The receptor set was obtained from a woman older than 75 in good health. The CDR3 runs from the conserved cysteine through the conserved F or W. D genes are given only for firm matches. Clone sizes are given selectively: once, few, many, or a class where the clone is expanded.

J: TRBJ2-5
D: NA
V: TRBV7-9
length: 12
size: few
DNA: TGTGCCAGCAGCTTAGCGCTAAGGGAGCAGTACTTC
CDR3: CASSLALREQYF

J: TRBJ2-5
D: NA
V: TRBV6-6
length: 14
size: NA
DNA: TGTGCCAGCAGTTTCCCCCCTAGGTCGGGGACCCAGTACTTC
CDR3: CASSFPPRSGTQYF

J: TRBJ2-1
D: NA
V: TRBV27
length: 14
size: NA
DNA: TGTGCCAGCAGTTTACGGGGATCCTACGATGAGCAGTTCTTC
CDR3: CASSLRGSYDEQFF

J: TRBJ2-3
D: TRBD2
V: TRBV3-1
length: 17
size: NA
DNA: TGTGCCAGCAGCCAAGTGTCTGGACTAGGGGACACAGATACGCAGTATTTT
CDR3: CASSQVSGLGDTDTQYF

J: TRBJ2-1
D: TRBD2
V: TRBV7-3
length: 20
size: many
DNA: TGTGCCAGCAGCTCAAAAGGGGTAGCGGGAGGGTCGAGCTCCTACAATGAGCAGTTCTTC
CDR3: CASSSKGVAGGSSSYNEQFF

J: TRBJ1-4
D: TRBD1
V: TRBV29-1
length: 14
size: many
DNA: TGCAGCGTTGGAACCGGGACAGCTAATGAAAAACTGTTTTTT
CDR3: CSVGTGTANEKLFF

J: TRBJ2-3
D: TRBD2
V: TRBV11-2
length: 15
size: NA
DNA: TGTGCCAGCAGCTTACTTCTGTTCGGGAGGGATACGCAGTATTTT
CDR3: CASSLLLFGRDTQYF

J: TRBJ1-4
D: NA
V: TRBV12-3/TRBV12-4
length: 14
size: many
DNA: TGTGCCAGCAGTTTACGGGGGATCAACGAAAAACTGTTTTTT
CDR3: CASSLRGINEKLFF

J: TRBJ1-5
D: NA
V: TRBV7-2
length: 15
size: NA
DNA: TGTGCCAGCAGCGCCGGTCAGAGTAGCAATCAGCCCCAGCATTTT
CDR3: CASSAGQSSNQPQHF

J: TRBJ2-5
D: TRBD1
V: TRBV14
length: 15
size: NA
DNA: TGTGCCAGCAGCTCCGGGACAGTAACTCAAGAGACCCAGTACTTC
CDR3: CASSSGTVTQETQYF

J: TRBJ2-7
D: NA
V: TRBV18
length: 16
size: NA
DNA: TGTGCCAGCTCACCGACCGGGACTCAAGACTCCTACGAGCAGTACTTC
CDR3: CASSPTGTQDSYEQYF

J: TRBJ2-3
D: NA
V: TRBV14
length: 14
size: many
DNA: TGTGCCAGCAACCTCCGAGGGGCCACAGATACGCAGTATTTT
CDR3: CASNLRGATDTQYF

J: TRBJ1-2
D: NA
V: TRBV29-1
length: 13
size: NA
DNA: TGCAGCGTTGGGGTTGACGTGGGGTATGGCTACACCTTC
CDR3: CSVGVDVGYGYTF

J: TRBJ1-2
D: NA
V: TRBV2
length: 14
size: many
DNA: TGTGCCAGCAGTCTAGGGACCTATAACTATGGCTACACCTTC
CDR3: CASSLGTYNYGYTF

J: TRBJ2-5
D: TRBD2
V: TRBV20-1
length: 14
size: many
DNA: TGCAGTGCAAGACTAGCGGGAGGGCGGGAGACCCAGTACTTC
CDR3: CSARLAGGRETQYF

J: TRBJ2-2
D: NA
V: TRBV7-9
length: 15
size: NA
DNA: TGTGCCAGCAGCTTATGGGGTCGGGATACCGGGGAGCTGTTTTTT
CDR3: CASSLWGRDTGELFF

J: TRBJ1-4
D: TRBD1
V: TRBV5-1
length: 12
size: few
DNA: TGCGCCAGCAGTCCGGACAGGGGAAAACTGTTTTTT
CDR3: CASSPDRGKLFF

J: TRBJ2-7
D: NA
V: TRBV20-1
length: 14
size: NA
DNA: TGCAGTGCTAACAGGGACCTTCGAACCTACGAGCAGTACTTC
CDR3: CSANRDLRTYEQYF

J: TRBJ2-4
D: TRBD2
V: TRBV12-3/TRBV12-4
length: 15
size: once
DNA: TGTGCCAGCAGTTCTAGCGGTTTAGCCAAAAACATTCAGTACTTC
CDR3: CASSSSGLAKNIQYF

J: TRBJ2-4
D: NA
V: TRBV5-1
length: 16
size: many
DNA: TGCGCCAGCAGCGTTCTCGCGGGACTAGCCAAAAACATTCAGTACTTC
CDR3: CASSVLAGLAKNIQYF

J: TRBJ1-4
D: NA
V: TRBV2
length: 14
size: many
DNA: TGTGCCAGCAGTGGGACAGCAACTAATGAAAAACTGTTTTTT
CDR3: CASSGTATNEKLFF

J: TRBJ1-2
D: NA
V: TRBV11-2
length: 15
size: NA
DNA: TGTGCCAGCAGCTTAGCCTACGGACCGGGCTATGGCTACACCTTC
CDR3: CASSLAYGPGYGYTF

J: TRBJ2-3
D: TRBD2
V: TRBV9
length: 15
size: NA
DNA: TGTGCCAGCAGCTTAGCGGGAGGGCCAACAAATACGCAGTATTTT
CDR3: CASSLAGGPTNTQYF